These 21 T cell receptor beta chains were sequenced from one sample in a study of beta chain features in type 1 diabetes. Expressed TCRB transcripts were sequenced after all isolated RNA was converted to cDNA. Some clones are missing from TCRdb's copy, which holds only in-frame ones; the method was immunoSEQ multiplex PCR. The data show just over 450,000 clones, approximately 28% seen once. Sequenced sample: naive CD4+ T cells from blood. The receptors were sampled from a man aged 18 to 35 in good health.

This clone was seen a few times. The chain has TRBV7-2 and TRBJ1-2; no clear D gene. CDR1 is SGHTA and CDR2 is FQGNSA in the germline V gene. Trimming left V 5 bases short and J 3 bases short, with 16 bases between. The CDR3 length is 15 residues. The DNA of the CDR3 is TGTGCCAGCAGCGAGTCCCGGGCAGGCTACTATGGCTACACCTTC. Its translation is CASSESRAGYYGYTF.

CDR3 amino acids: CASSPQVVMTGELFF. CDR3 bases: TGTGCCAGCAGCCCCCAAGTAGTTATGACCGGGGAGCTGTTTTTT. The chain joins TRBV9 to TRBJ2-2; D gene uncertain. V lost 4 bases and J lost 5, with 15 bases in between. CDR3 length equals 15 residues. The germline gives CDR1 SGDLS, CDR2 YYNGEE.

This rearrangement joins TRBV5-1 to TRBJ1-1; D not certain. Trimming stripped 0 bases from V and 4 bases from J, with 7 bases between. The CDR3 totals 13 residues. The germline CDR1 and CDR2 sequences are SGHRS and YFSETQ. The CDR3 spells CASSLVGSTEAFF. CDR3 sequence (DNA): TGCGCCAGCAGCTTGGTCGGGAGCACTGAAGCTTTCTTT.

The V gene is TRBV9, the J gene TRBJ2-1; no clear D. V was shortened by 9 bases and J by 6 bases, with 13 bases between the two germline ends. This CDR3 is built from 12 residues. Germline CDR1 reads SGDLS; CDR2 reads YYNGEE. The CDR3 here is CATGIRRNEQFF. The CDR3 coding sequence is TGTGCCACGGGCATAAGGCGCAATGAGCAGTTCTTC.

This chain uses TRBV7-2 with TRBJ2-1, with D tentatively TRBD1 (6 bases). V was clipped by 6 bases and J by 1 base, with 7 bases between them. The germline V gene has CDR1 SGHTA and CDR2 FQGNSA. The CDR3 is made up of 13 amino acids. CDR3 nucleotide sequence: TGTGCCAGCAGGCAGGGGTCCTACAATGAGCAGTTCTTC. Protein: CASRQGSYNEQFF. Together with reference TRBV7-2 and TRBJ2-1, the CDR3 gives the full variable domain: GAGVSQSPSNKVTEKGKDVELRCDPISGHTALYWYRQSLGQGLEFLIYFQGNSAPDKSGLPSDRFSAERTGGSVSTLTIQRTQQEDSAVYLCASRQGSYNEQFFGPGTRLTVL.

This clone is a singleton in its sample. V and J are TRBV15 and TRBJ2-1, with 8 positions matching TRBD2. Germline V lookup: CDR1 LNHNV, CDR2 YYDKDF (reference sequence). This CDR3 region has 17 residues. Trimming removed 3 bases from V and 9 bases from J; junction bases left unmatched: 16. CDR3 DNA: TGTGCCACCAGCAGGGGATCTAGCGGGCTTAGGGGAGGTGAGCAGTTCTTC. This sequence encodes CATSRGSSGLRGGEQFF.

In this sample, this clone turned up a few times. This chain joins TRBV7-8 and TRBJ2-7; D remains ambiguous. The CDR3 totals 14 residues. The germline CDR1 and CDR2 sequences are SGHVS and FQNEAQ. V was trimmed by 2 bases and J by 5 bases, leaving 13 bases between them. The CDR3 nucleotides read TGTGCCAGCAGCTTAATCCCCGAGAAGGACGAGCAGTACTTC. Protein: CASSLIPEKDEQYF.

V usage is TRBV4-1 and J usage is TRBJ2-2; possible D gene TRBD2, 6 bases. V was pared by 5 bases and J by 0 bases, with 13 bases between. CDR3 size: 16 residues. Germline V gene lookup returns CDR1 MGHRA and CDR2 YSYEKL. The CDR3, as DNA: TGCGCCAGCAGCACCGCGGGACTGGCGAACACCGGGGAGCTGTTTTTT. It yields the protein CASSTAGLANTGELFF.

This clone showed up just a few times. The chain links TRBV9 to TRBJ2-3; no clear D. CDR3 length equals 12 residues. V shed 5 bases and J shed 0 bases, with 4 bases lying between them. CDR1 and CDR2 from the germline V gene are SGDLS and YYNGEE. In nucleotides, the CDR3 is TGTGCCAGCAGAGCTAGCACAGATACGCAGTATTTT. Amino acids: CASRASTDTQYF. Looking up the rest from reference TRBV9 and TRBJ2-3 gives the full variable domain: DSGVTQTPKHLITATGQRVTLRCSPRSGDLSVYWYQQSLDQGLQFLIQYYNGEERAKGNILERFSAQQFPDLHSELNLSSLELGDSALYFCASRASTDTQYFGPGTRLTVL.

The rearrangement uses TRBV2 and TRBJ2-7, with D perhaps TRBD1 (6 bases). The germline CDR1 and CDR2 sequences are SNHLY and FYNNEI. This CDR3 is 14 amino acids long. Trimming removed 1 base from V and 0 bases from J, with 7 bases in between. CDR3 nucleotides: TGTGCCAGCAGTGAAGAGACAGGCTCCTACGAGCAGTACTTC. Its translation: CASSEETGSYEQYF. The full variable domain, completed using reference TRBV2 and TRBJ2-7, is EPEVTQTPSHQVTQMGQEVILRCVPISNHLYFYWYRQILGQKVEFLVSFYNNEISEKSEIFDDQFSVERPDGSNFTLKIRSTKLEDSAMYFCASSEETGSYEQYFGPGTRLTVT.

The chain has TRBV30 and TRBJ1-2; D is possibly TRBD1 (6 bases). The CDR3 loop spans 12 amino acids. CDR1 and CDR2 from the germline V gene are GTSNPN and SVGIG (reference sequence). Trimming removed 0 bases from V and 9 bases from J, with 11 bases in between. In nucleotides, the CDR3 is TGTGCCTGGAGTGTAGCAGGGGCGAGCTACACCTTC. It translates to CAWSVAGASYTF.

The chain links TRBV30 to TRBJ2-3, with TRBD2 as a possible D gene (5 bases). The germline V and J ends were trimmed by 2 bases and 4 bases, with 16 bases remaining between them. CDR1 and CDR2 from the germline V gene are GTSNPN and SVGIG (reference sequence). The CDR3 spans 15 residues. CDR3 sequence (DNA): TGTGCCTGGAGTCGGTGGGAGAAGTCCGCAGATACGCAGTATTTT. It specifies CAWSRWEKSADTQYF.

This clone was counted once. The rearrangement links TRBV4-1 to TRBJ2-1, with D tentatively TRBD1 (6 bases). The CDR3 is 14 residues long. Trimming left V 5 bases short and J 3 bases short, with 11 bases between. Per germline, CDR1 MGHRA and CDR2 YSYEKL. CDR3 in DNA: TGCGCCAGCAGCTTCGGACAGAACTACAATGAGCAGTTCTTC. This translates into CASSFGQNYNEQFF.

V and J are TRBV6-1 and TRBJ1-2; a weak D match, TRBD1 (6 bases). The V gene's germline CDR1 is MNHNS and CDR2 SASEGT. The length of the CDR3 is 13 residues. Deletions cut 9 bases from V and 1 base from J, with 12 bases between. CDR3 in amino acids: CASVGQINYGYTF. The CDR3 nucleotides are TGTGCCAGTGTTGGACAGATTAACTATGGCTACACCTTC.

This clone was counted between two and nine times. This sequence joins TRBV30 and TRBJ1-2; TRBD1 agrees at 10 bases. The CDR3 totals 14 residues. Germline V gene sequence: CDR1 GTSNPN, CDR2 SVGIG (reference sequence). The ends lost 2 bases at V and 6 bases at J; junction bases unmatched: 6. The DNA of the CDR3 is TGTGCCTGGAGTAACTCCGGACAGGGGGATGGCTACACCTTC. It is translated as CAWSNSGQGDGYTF.

V is TRBV18 and J is TRBJ2-7; D gene uncertain. The CDR3 covers 14 residues. Trimming stripped 0 bases from V and 4 bases from J, with 10 bases between. Per the germline V gene, CDR1 is KGHSH and CDR2 is LQKENI. The CDR3 here is CASSPPLTRYEQYF. The DNA of the CDR3 is TGTGCCAGCTCACCACCGCTGACAAGGTACGAGCAGTACTTC.

The CDR3 spells CASRRELDTQYF. As DNA, the CDR3 is TGTGCCAGCAGGAGGGAGTTAGATACGCAGTATTTT. The V and J genes are TRBV28 and TRBJ2-3; possibly TRBD2 for D (5 bases). Germline V gene data show CDR1 as MDHEN and CDR2 as SYDVKM. The V end was cut by 6 bases, the J end by 5 bases, with 9 bases between. The length of the CDR3 is 12 residues.

CDR3 nucleotide sequence: TGTGCCAGCAGCTTATTTGAAGGGTCCGAAGCTTTCTTT. Translated: CASSLFEGSEAFF. This sequence joins TRBV7-9 and TRBJ1-1; no clear D. Germline CDR1 is SEHNR and CDR2 is FQNEAQ (reference sequence). Trimming cost V 2 bases and J 8 bases, with 12 bases left between them. This CDR3 region has 13 residues.

This chain connects TRBV7-9 to TRBJ2-5; no firm D call. In germline, CDR1 is SEHNR, CDR2 FQNEAQ (reference sequence). The V gene lost 5 bases and the J gene lost 5 bases, with 15 bases spanning the gap. The CDR3 has 14 residues. CDR3 in DNA: TGTGCCAGCAGCCCAGGTGGGGTAAGGGAGACCCAGTACTTC. Protein: CASSPGGVRETQYF.

This clone showed up just a few times. The chain recombines TRBV9 with TRBJ2-6, with D unclear. Trimming cost V 0 bases and J 4 bases, with 17 bases left between them. This CDR3 has 18 residues. The germline V gene encodes CDR1 SGDLS and CDR2 YYNGEE. The CDR3 DNA reads as TGTGCCAGCAGCGTAGGGGTAGGGTCTGGGTTCGGGGCCAACGTCCTGACTTTC. This codes for CASSVGVGSGFGANVLTF. Using reference TRBV9 and TRBJ2-6 for the parts outside the CDR3, the full variable domain is DSGVTQTPKHLITATGQRVTLRCSPRSGDLSVYWYQQSLDQGLQFLIQYYNGEERAKGNILERFSAQQFPDLHSELNLSSLELGDSALYFCASSVGVGSGFGANVLTFGAGSRLTVL.

This clone was counted only a few times. The V and J genes are TRBV4-1 and TRBJ2-7; 10 bases fit TRBD2. This CDR3 contains 16 residues. Losses at the gene ends were 0 bases for V and 2 bases for J; bases not matched to a gene: 4. Per germline, CDR1 MGHRA and CDR2 YSYEKL. The CDR3 DNA follows: TGCGCCAGCAGCCAAGACCCTAGCGGGAGAACCTACGAGCAGTACTTC. As protein: CASSQDPSGRTYEQYF.